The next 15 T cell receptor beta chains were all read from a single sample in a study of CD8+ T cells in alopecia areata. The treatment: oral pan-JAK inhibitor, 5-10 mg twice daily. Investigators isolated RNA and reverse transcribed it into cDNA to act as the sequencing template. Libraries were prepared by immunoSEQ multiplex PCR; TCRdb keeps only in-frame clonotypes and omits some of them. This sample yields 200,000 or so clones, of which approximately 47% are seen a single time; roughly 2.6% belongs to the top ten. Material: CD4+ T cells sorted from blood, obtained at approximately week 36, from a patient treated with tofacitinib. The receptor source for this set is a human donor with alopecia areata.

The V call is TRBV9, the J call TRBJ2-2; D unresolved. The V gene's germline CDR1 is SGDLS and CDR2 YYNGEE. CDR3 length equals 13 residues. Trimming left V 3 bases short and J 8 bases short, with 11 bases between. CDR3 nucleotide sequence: TGTGCCAGCAGCGCGACTGATCGTGGGGAGCTGTTTTTT. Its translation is CASSATDRGELFF.

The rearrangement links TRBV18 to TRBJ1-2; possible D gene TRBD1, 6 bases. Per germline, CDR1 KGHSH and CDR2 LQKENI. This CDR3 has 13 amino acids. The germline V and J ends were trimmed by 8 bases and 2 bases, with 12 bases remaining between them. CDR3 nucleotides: TGTGCCAGCAAAAGGACAGACAACTATGGCTACACCTTC. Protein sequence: CASKRTDNYGYTF.

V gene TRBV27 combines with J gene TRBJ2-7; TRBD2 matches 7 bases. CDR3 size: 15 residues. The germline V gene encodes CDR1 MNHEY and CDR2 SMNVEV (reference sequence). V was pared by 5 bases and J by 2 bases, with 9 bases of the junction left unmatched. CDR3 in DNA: TGTGCCAGCAGTCGCGGGAGCCAGATTCCCTACGAGCAGTACTTC. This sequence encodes CASSRGSQIPYEQYF.

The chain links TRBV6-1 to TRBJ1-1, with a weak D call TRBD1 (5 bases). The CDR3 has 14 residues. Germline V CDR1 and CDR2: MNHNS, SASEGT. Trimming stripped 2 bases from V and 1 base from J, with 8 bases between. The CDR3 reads CASSERGRNTEAFF. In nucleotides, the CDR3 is TGTGCCAGCAGTGAAAGGGGCAGGAACACTGAAGCTTTCTTT.

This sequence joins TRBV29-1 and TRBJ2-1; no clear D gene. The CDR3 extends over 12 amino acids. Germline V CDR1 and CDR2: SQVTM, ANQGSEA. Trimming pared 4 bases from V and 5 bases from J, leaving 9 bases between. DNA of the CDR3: TGCAGCGTTGTATTACGCGACAATGAGCAGTTCTTC. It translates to CSVVLRDNEQFF.

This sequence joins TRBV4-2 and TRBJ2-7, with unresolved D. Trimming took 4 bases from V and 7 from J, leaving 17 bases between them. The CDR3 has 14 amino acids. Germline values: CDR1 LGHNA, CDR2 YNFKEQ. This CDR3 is CASSLLGSTGEQYF. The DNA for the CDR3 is TGTGCCAGCAGCCTCTTGGGTTCGACCGGAGAGCAGTACTTC.

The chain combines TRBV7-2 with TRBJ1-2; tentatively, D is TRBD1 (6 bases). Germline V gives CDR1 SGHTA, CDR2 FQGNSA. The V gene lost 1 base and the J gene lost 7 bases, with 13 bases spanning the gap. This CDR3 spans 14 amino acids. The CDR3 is CASSLVGGGSGYTF. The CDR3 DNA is TGTGCCAGCAGCTTAGTTGGAGGGGGTAGTGGCTACACCTTC.

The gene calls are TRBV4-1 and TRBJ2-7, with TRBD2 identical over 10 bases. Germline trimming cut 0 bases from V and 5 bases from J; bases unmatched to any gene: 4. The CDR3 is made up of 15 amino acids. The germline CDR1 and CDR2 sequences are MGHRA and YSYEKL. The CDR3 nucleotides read TGCGCCAGCAGCCAAGATAGGGGACTAGCGAACGAGCAGTACTTC. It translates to CASSQDRGLANEQYF.

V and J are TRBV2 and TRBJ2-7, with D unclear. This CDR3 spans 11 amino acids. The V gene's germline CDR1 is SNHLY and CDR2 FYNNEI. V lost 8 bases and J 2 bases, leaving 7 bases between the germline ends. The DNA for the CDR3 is TGTGCCAGCCAGAAGACCTACGAGCAGTACTTC. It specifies CASQKTYEQYF.

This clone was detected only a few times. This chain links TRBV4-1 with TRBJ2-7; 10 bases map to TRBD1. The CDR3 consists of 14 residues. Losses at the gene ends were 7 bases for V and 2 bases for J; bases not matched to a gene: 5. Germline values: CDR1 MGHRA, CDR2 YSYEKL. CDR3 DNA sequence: TGCGCCAGCACCCCGGACAGGGGGGCCTACGAGCAGTACTTC. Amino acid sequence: CASTPDRGAYEQYF.

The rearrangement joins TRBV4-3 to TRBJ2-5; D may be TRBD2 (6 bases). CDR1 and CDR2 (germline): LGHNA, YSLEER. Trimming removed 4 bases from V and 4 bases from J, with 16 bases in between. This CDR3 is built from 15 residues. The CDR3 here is CASSLHRDSGETQYF. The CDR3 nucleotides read TGCGCCAGCAGCCTACACCGGGACTCGGGAGAGACCCAGTACTTC.

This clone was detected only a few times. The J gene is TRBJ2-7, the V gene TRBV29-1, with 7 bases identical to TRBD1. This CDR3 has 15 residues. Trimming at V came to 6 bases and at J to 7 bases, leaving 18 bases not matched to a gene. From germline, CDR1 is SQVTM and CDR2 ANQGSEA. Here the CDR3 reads CSVTFLRGRVGEQYF. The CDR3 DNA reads TGCAGCGTGACCTTCTTGAGGGGGCGTGTAGGAGAGCAGTACTTC.

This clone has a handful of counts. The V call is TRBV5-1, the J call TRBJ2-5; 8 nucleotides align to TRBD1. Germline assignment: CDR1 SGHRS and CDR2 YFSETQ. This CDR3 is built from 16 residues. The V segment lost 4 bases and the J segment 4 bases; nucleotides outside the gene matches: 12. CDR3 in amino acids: CASSIGTGPIVETQYF. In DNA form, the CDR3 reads TGCGCCAGCAGCATAGGGACAGGACCGATCGTAGAGACCCAGTACTTC.

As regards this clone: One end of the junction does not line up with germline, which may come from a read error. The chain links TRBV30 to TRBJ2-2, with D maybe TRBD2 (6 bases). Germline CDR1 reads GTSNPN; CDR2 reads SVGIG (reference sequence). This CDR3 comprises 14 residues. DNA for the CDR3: TGTGCCTGGAAAGGGACTTTGAGCACCGGAGAGCTGTTTTTT. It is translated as CAWKGTLSTGELFF.

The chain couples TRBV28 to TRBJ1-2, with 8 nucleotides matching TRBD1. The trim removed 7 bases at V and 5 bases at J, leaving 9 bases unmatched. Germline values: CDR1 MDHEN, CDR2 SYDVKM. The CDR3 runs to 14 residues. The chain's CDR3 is CASNRRDRGYGYTF. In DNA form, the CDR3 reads TGTGCCAGCAATCGGCGTGACAGGGGATATGGCTACACCTTC.